This T cell receptor beta chain derives from a study of shared clonotypes between healthy human individuals (dated by TCRdb to the early 2020s). Regarding the research as a whole: Two women and a few men aged 18 to 49 years were included in the cohort. Each donor's leukapheresis produced roughly between roughly 0.85 and 10 billion PBMCs. To increase sequencing depth and limit assay-specific biases, TCR repertoire library preparation and sequencing were carried out by different laboratories using diverse techniques. For each donor, CD4 naive and CD4 memory were each given three plates, CD8 naive was given two plates, and CD8 memory was given one plate. Blood TCR repertoires of about five healthy adults were deeply sequenced to estimate repertoire size and the extent of clonotype sharing between individuals. On the study overall, not on this receptor specifically: The genetic and exposure-history diversity represented was limited by the small number of donors. Based on pairwise subsampling, the degree of clonotype sharing among donors was expected to be affected by sequencing depth. When a few donors were compared, the shared fraction of clonotypes was about 5.4% for naive CD4, about 4% for naive CD8, more than 2% for memory CD4, and less than 0.45% for memory CD8. Only blood was sampled, and tissue TCR repertoires likely differ from those in blood. Even with the large sequencing depth, rarefaction of the sorted-subset datasets indicated that sequencing was incomplete. Higher generation probabilities were observed for clonotypes shared by all four sorted-subset donors than for non-shared clonotypes. Larger estimated clonotype richness was generally found for naive subsets than for memory subsets.

Using the deep immunoSEQ assay, multiplex PCR amplified TCR CDR3 regions from genomic DNA. Extracted genomic DNA from each cell subset was distributed evenly across all wells of several immunoSEQ 96-well plates, and each plate was treated as a replicate. For sorted subsets, each replicate PCR was loaded with 200 to 250 ng genomic DNA, equivalent to 25,000 to 35,000 T cell genomes. The purified libraries were quantified using a Qubit 3.0 fluorometer, sized with a Bioanalyzer 2100, and then quantified again using the KAPA Library Quantification kit. A separate single-read 150-cycle Illumina NextSeq 550 flow cell was used to sequence each immunoSEQ 96-well plate. The authors processed their data as follows. The immunoSEQ output contained only junctional sequences without quality scores, so filtering could not match that applied to full-length reads. Sequences were annotated with PyIR, a Python wrapper for IgBLAST v1.9, and V/J genes and CDR3 were assigned using IMGT germline references. Reads with weak V/J assignments (E-value above 1e-6), missing CDR3, stop codons, out-of-frame junctions, or ambiguous translated residues were removed. V3J clonotypes were defined as sequences sharing an identical inferred V gene, J gene, and CDR3 amino acid sequence. To compute the percentage overlap between repertoires, the number of shared unique clonotypes was divided by the size of the smaller repertoire. RTK rarefaction, the Chao1 estimator, and Recon v2.1 estimates of unobserved clonotypes were used to assess repertoire richness. For all TCRbeta clonotypes obtained by the gDNA method from several donors, generation probabilities were computed with OLGA. The table comes from immuneACCESS by way of TCRdb, which keeps in-frame sequences with V and J called. Part of the clones is missing from these tables; in studies checked, under half for an unresolved V gene and the rest for unknown reasons. V, J and clone size were drawn from that table, and D and trimming were deduced from the DNA. The sample table lists under 1 million clones, nearly 95% of them with a count of one. Less than 25% of the sample rests with the top ten.

V is pared back by 4 bases and J by 3 bases, with 14 bases lying between the germline termini. Sequences SGHRS (CDR1) and YFSETQ (CDR2) are obtained from the germline V gene. Counted from cysteine to phenylalanine, this CDR3 has 14 amino acids. Only CDR3 DNA remains: 42 bases, in frame from the first base. CD8 naive samples were obtained by positive selection for CCR7 among CD45RO-negative cells, yielding a CD45RA+CCR7+ population from which TemRA cells were excluded. The donors were healthy, HIV-negative adults who had no recently reported acute infections or vaccinations. All donors were Caucasian adults living in Nashville, Tennessee, USA. Blood was obtained by leukapheresis, after which PBMCs were separated by Ficoll-Histopaque density gradient centrifugation and cryopreserved in liquid nitrogen vapor phase. Analytical flow cytometry was used to check the purity and quantity of every magnetically sorted T cell population. Each sorted fraction had its genomic DNA isolated and then quantified by UV absorbance on a Nanodrop 2000c.

In the case of this clone: It lacks a known antigen. Base qualities are not provided; no much larger clone lies one nucleotide away.

Material: naive CD8+ T cells sorted from blood. The sample's cell subset or site, from its label and the paper: CD45RA+CCR7+. This TCR was recovered from a man aged 25-40 years in good health. The chain uses TRBV5-1 and TRBJ2-7, and TRBD1 may be the D gene, going by 7 matching bases. The CDR3 loop reads CASSLGQDYYEQYF. The nucleotide sequence is TGCGCCAGCAGCCTAGGACAGGACTACTACGAGCAGTACTTC.